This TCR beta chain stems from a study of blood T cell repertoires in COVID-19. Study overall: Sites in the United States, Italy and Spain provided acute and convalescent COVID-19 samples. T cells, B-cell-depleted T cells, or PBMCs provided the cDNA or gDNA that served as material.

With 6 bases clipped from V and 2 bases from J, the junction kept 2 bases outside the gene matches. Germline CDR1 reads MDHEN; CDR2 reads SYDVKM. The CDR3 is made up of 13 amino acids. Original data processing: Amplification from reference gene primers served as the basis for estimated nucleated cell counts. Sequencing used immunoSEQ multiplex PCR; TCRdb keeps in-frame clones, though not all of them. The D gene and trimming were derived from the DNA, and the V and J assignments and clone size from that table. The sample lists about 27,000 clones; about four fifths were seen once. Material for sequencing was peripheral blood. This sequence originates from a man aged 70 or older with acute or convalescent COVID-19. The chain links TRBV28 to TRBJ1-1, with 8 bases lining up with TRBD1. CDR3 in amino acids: CASRQGANTEAFF. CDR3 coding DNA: TGTGCCAGCAGGCAGGGGGCAAACACTGAAGCTTTCTTT. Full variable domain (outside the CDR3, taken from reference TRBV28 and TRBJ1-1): DVKVTQSSRYLVKRTGEKVFLECVQDMDHENMFWYRQDPGLGLRLIYFSYDVKMKEKGDIPEGYSVSREKKERFSLILESASTNQTSMYLCASRQGANTEAFFGQGTRLTVV.